This T cell receptor (beta chain) stems from a study of long-term antiretroviral therapy in people with HIV. The germline gives CDR1 SGHAT, CDR2 FQNNGV. The CDR3 is 13 residues long. The V end was cut by 0 bases, the J end by 4 bases, with 3 bases between. Every one of the participants with HIV received treatment in the United States. Overall study results and limits: Diversity went up after ART and still fell short of transplant donor controls. Repertoires with HIV possessed tighter CDR3 length spans than those of controls. Blood obtained between 2004 and 2017 may reflect older ART regimens.

immunoSEQ v3.0 was run at survey level. Using immunoSEQ multiplex PCR, the repertoire was profiled, and TCRdb retains in-frame clones only, with some absent. Here the sample spans about 15,000 clones, roughly 80% being singletons. Notes on this clone: Its target is not known.

This TCR derives from a man aged 25 to 45 with HIV. J is TRBJ2-2 and V is TRBV11-2, with D hard to call. The sample consisted of unsorted PBMCs, taken less than 1.3 years before starting antiretroviral therapy. In DNA form, the CDR3 reads TGTGCCAGCAGCTTAGAGGGCACCGGGGAGCTGTTTTTT. As protein: CASSLEGTGELFF.